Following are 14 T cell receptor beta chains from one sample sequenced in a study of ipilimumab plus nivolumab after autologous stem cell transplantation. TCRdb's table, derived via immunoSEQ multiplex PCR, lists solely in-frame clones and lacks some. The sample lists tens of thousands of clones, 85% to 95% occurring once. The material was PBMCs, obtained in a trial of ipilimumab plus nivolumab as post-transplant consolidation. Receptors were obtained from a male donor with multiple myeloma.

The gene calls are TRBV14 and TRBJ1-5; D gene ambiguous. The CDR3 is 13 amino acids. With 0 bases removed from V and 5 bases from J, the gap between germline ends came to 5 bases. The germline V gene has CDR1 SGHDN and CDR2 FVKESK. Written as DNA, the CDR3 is TGTGCCAGCAGCCAAGAGCGGGATCAGCCCCAGCATTTT. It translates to CASSQERDQPQHF.

The DNA for the CDR3 is TGTGCCAGCAGCCACGACCGGGGGGGCATCAATGAGCAGTTCTTC. Protein product: CASSHDRGGINEQFF. The rearrangement uses TRBV11-1 and TRBJ2-1, with 8 bases that match TRBD2. CDR1 is SGHAT, CDR2 FQDESV, per germline (reference sequence). The CDR3 contains 15 residues. V trimming: 5 bases; J trimming: 6 bases; junction bases outside the gene matches: 9.

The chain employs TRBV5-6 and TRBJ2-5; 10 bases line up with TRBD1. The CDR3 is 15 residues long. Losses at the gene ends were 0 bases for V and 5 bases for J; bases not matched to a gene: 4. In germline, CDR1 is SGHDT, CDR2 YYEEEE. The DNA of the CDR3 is TGTGCCAGCAGCTTGGTGGGGACAGGGGAGGAGACCCAGTACTTC. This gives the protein CASSLVGTGEETQYF.

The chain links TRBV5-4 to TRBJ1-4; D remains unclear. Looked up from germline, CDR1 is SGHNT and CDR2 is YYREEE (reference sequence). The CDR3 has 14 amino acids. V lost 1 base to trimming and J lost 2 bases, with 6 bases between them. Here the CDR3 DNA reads TGTGCCAGCAGCTTGTGGGAGACTAATGAAAAACTGTTTTTT. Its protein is CASSLWETNEKLFF. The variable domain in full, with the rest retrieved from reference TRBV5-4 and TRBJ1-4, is ETGVTQSPTHLIKTRGQQVTLRCSSQSGHNTVSWYQQALGQGPQFIFQYYREEENGRGNFPPRFSGLQFPNYSSELNVNALELDDSALYLCASSLWETNEKLFFGSGTQLSVL.

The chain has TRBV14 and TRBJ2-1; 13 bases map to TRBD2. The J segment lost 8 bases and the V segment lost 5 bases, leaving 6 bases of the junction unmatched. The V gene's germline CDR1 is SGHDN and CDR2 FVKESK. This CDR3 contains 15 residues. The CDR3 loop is CASSETSGRAHEQFF. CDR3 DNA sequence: TGTGCCAGCAGCGAAACTAGCGGGAGGGCCCATGAGCAGTTCTTC.

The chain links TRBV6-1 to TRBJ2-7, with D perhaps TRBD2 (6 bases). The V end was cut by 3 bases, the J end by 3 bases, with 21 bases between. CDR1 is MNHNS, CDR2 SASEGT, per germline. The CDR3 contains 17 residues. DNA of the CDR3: TGTGCCAGCAGTGACACAAGGGACTTAATGCGGTACTACGAGCAGTACTTC. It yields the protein CASSDTRDLMRYYEQYF.

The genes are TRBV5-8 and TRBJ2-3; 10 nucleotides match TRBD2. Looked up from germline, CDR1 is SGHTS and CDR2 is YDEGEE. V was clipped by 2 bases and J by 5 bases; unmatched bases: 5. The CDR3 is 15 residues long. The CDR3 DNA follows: TGTGCCAGCAGCTTCGGGACTAGCGTGTTAGATACGCAGTATTTT. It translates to CASSFGTSVLDTQYF.

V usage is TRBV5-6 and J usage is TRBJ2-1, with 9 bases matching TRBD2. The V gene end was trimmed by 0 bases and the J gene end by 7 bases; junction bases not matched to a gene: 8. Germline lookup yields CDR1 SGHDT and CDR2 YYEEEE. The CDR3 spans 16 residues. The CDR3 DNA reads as TGTGCCAGCAGCTTGGGTCCGACTAGCGGACTTAATGAGCAGTTCTTC. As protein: CASSLGPTSGLNEQFF.

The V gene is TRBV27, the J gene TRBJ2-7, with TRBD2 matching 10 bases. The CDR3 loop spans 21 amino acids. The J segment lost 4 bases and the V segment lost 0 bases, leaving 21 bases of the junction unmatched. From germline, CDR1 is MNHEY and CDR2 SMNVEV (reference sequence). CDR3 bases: TGTGCCAGCAGTTTATCGAAGGGGGCGGTGTCTAGCGGGAGTAGAAAATACGAGCAGTACTTC. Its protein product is CASSLSKGAVSSGSRKYEQYF.

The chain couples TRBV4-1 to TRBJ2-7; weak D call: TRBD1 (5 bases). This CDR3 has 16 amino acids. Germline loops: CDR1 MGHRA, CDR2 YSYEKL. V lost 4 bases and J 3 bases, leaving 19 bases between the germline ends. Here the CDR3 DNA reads TGCGCCAGCAGCCCGGAACAGGCGCTCGGGCGCTACGAGCAGTACTTC. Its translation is CASSPEQALGRYEQYF.

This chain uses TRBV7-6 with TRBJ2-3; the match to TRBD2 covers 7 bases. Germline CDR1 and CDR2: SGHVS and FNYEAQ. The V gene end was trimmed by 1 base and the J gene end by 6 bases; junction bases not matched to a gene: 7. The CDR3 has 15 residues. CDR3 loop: CASSLGGRAFDTQYF. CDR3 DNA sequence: TGTGCCAGCAGCTTAGGGGGGAGGGCCTTTGATACGCAGTATTTT.

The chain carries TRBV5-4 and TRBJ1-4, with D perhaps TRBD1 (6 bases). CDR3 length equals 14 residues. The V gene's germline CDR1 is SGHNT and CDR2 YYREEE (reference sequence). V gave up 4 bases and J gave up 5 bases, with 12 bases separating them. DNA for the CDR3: TGTGCCAGCAGCCATCCAGGGGTCAATGAAAAACTGTTTTTT. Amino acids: CASSHPGVNEKLFF.

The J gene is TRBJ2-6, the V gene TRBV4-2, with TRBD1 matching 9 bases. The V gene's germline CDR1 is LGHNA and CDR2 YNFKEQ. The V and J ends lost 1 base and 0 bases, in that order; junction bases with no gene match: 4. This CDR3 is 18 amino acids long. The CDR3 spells CASSQVGQGFSGANVLTF. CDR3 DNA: TGTGCCAGCAGCCAAGTGGGACAGGGTTTCTCTGGGGCCAACGTCCTGACTTTC.

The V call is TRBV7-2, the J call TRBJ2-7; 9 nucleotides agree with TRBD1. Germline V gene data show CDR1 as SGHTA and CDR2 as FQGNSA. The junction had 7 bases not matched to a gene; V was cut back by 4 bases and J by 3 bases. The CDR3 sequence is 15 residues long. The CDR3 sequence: CASSSNRGRVYEQYF. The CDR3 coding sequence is TGTGCCAGCAGCTCGAACAGGGGGCGCGTCTACGAGCAGTACTTC.